A single sample is the source of the 30 T cell receptor beta chains below, sequenced in a study of blood T cells in healthy people across ages. Primed by a sample-barcoded 5' primer and a J-beta primer mix, a second PCR proceeded for 7 to 11 cycles. TCRdb processed the 5' RACE reads anew with MiXCR; each CDR3 protein has one entry. The sample records about 290,000 distinct CDR3 sequences, around 27% being singletons. Input material: blood. All receptors derive from a woman aged 70-85 years in good health.

The J gene is TRBJ2-4, the V gene TRBV29-1; 7 bases map to TRBD1. V gave up 3 bases and J gave up 6 bases; unmatched junction bases: 11. The CDR3 length is 15 residues. In germline, CDR1 is SQVTM, CDR2 ANQGSEA. The CDR3 bases are TGCAGCGTTGATGGTGTCAGGGGGTGGGGAAACATTCAGTACTTC. Translated: CSVDGVRGWGNIQYF. The whole variable domain, remainder taken from reference TRBV29-1 and TRBJ2-4, is SAVISQKPSRDICQRGTSLTIQCQVDSQVTMMFWYRQQPGQSLTLIATANQGSEATYESGFVIDKFPISRPNLTFSTLTVSNMSPEDSSIYLCSVDGVRGWGNIQYFGAGTRLSVL.

The chain carries TRBV5-1 and TRBJ2-7, with TRBD2 identical over 11 bases. V was clipped by 0 bases and J by 5 bases; unmatched bases: 19. There are 20 residues in the CDR3. Germline V gives CDR1 SGHRS, CDR2 YFSETQ. The CDR3: CASSLASTSGKLLAFDEQYF. DNA of the CDR3: TGCGCCAGCAGCTTGGCCTCGACTAGCGGGAAACTTTTGGCGTTCGACGAGCAGTACTTC.

In this sample, this clonotype turned up a few times. This rearrangement joins TRBV4-2 to TRBJ2-4; tentative D call: TRBD2 (7 bases). Germline values: CDR1 LGHNA, CDR2 YNFKEQ. Trimming removed 3 bases from V and 4 bases from J, with 19 bases in between. This CDR3 contains 17 residues. In DNA, the CDR3 is TGTGCCAGCAGCCACCCCTCGGGGGGCGGTGAGAAAAACATTCAGTACTTC. Amino acids: CASSHPSGGGEKNIQYF.

The sample holds a few counts of this clonotype. The genes are TRBV7-9 and TRBJ1-2; D not resolved. Trimming removed 8 bases from V and 8 bases from J, with 15 bases in between. The V gene's germline CDR1 is SEHNR and CDR2 FQNEAQ (reference sequence). The CDR3 runs to 12 residues. The DNA for the CDR3 is TGTGCCAGCGGCCCGGGAATGGAAGGCTACACCTTC. Its translation is CASGPGMEGYTF. The whole variable domain, remainder taken from reference TRBV7-9 and TRBJ1-2, is DTGVSQNPRHKITKRGQNVTFRCDPISEHNRLYWYRQTLGQGPEFLTYFQNEAQLEKSRLLSDRFSAERPKGSFSTLEIQRTEQGDSAMYLCASGPGMEGYTFGSGTRLTVV.

The CDR3 sequence is CASAGTVYNEQFF. Written as DNA, the CDR3 is TGCGCCAGCGCCGGGACAGTATACAATGAGCAGTTCTTC. J is TRBJ2-1 and V is TRBV4-3, with 7 bases matching TRBD1. The CDR3 runs 13 residues. From germline, CDR1 is LGHNA and CDR2 YSLEER. V lost 8 bases to trimming and J lost 4 bases; unmatched junction nucleotides: 5.

The rearrangement joins TRBV29-1 to TRBJ2-7; D is possibly TRBD1 or TRBD2 (5 bases each). The CDR3 consists of 12 residues. CDR1 and CDR2 from the germline V gene are SQVTM and ANQGSEA. V dropped 4 bases and J dropped 3 bases, with 10 bases sitting between them. CDR3: CSVGGRGYEQYF. In DNA form, the CDR3 reads TGCAGCGTTGGGGGACGGGGCTACGAGCAGTACTTC.

This clonotype was detected ten times or more. The chain carries TRBV27 and TRBJ2-7, with D perhaps being TRBD1 or TRBD2 (5 bases each). The CDR3 is 13 amino acids. Trimming left V 6 bases short and J 2 bases short, with 11 bases between. Germline V gene data show CDR1 as MNHEY and CDR2 as SMNVEV (reference sequence). CDR3 sequence: CASRRDVPYEQYF. The CDR3 coding sequence is TGTGCCAGCAGACGGGACGTTCCCTACGAGCAGTACTTC.

CDR3 sequence (DNA): TGCAGTGCGGGGGGGACTAGCGGGAGTTGGGAGCAGTTCTTC. Protein sequence: CSAGGTSGSWEQFF. The chain uses TRBV20-1 and TRBJ2-5, with TRBD2 identical over 14 bases. The J call may be incorrect, as the DNA end agrees better with TRBJ2-1. Germline lookup yields CDR1 DFQATT and CDR2 SNEGSKA (reference sequence). This CDR3 comprises 14 residues.

This clonotype was counted only a few times. CDR3: CSALQGTVGNQPQHF. The CDR3 coding sequence is TGCAGTGCGCTCCAGGGTACGGTCGGCAATCAGCCCCAGCATTTT. The chain links TRBV20-1 to TRBJ1-5, with D possibly matching TRBD1 (5 bases). V was cut by 6 bases and J by 2 bases, with 17 bases left in between. The V gene's germline CDR1 is DFQATT and CDR2 SNEGSKA (reference sequence). CDR3 length: 15 amino acids.

A remark on this clonotype: One junction end does not reproduce the germline sequence, and a read error may be involved. The genes are TRBV5-1 and TRBJ2-3; TRBD1 is a possible D gene (6 bases). Germline CDR1 is SGHRS and CDR2 is YFSETQ. The CDR3 sequence is 16 residues long. CDR3: CSSSLIPAGGTDTQYF. CDR3 DNA: TGCTCCAGCAGCTTGATTCCTGCAGGGGGCACAGATACGCAGTATTTT.

This clonotype was seen a few times. The V and J genes are TRBV12-3 or TRBV12-4 and TRBJ1-2, with TRBD1 matching over 7 bases. The CDR3 is 18 amino acids. V was pared by 6 bases and J by 4 bases, with 20 bases of the junction left unmatched. The CDR3 DNA reads TGTGCCAGCAGAAGACAGGGCGATACAAGATATGGGGGCTATGGCTACACCTTC. Its protein product is CASRRQGDTRYGGYGYTF.

This clonotype was recorded a few times. V is TRBV6-1 and J is TRBJ1-5, with 7 bases fitting TRBD1. CDR1 and CDR2 from the germline V gene are MNHNS and SASEGT. CDR3 size: 14 residues. Trimming at V came to 3 bases and at J to 4 bases, leaving 3 bases not matched to a gene. This chain's CDR3 is CASSDARGNQPQHF. As DNA, the CDR3 is TGTGCCAGCAGTGATGCCAGGGGGAATCAGCCCCAGCATTTT.

The V and J genes are TRBV28 and TRBJ1-4; TRBD1 is a possible D gene (5 bases). The germline V gene has CDR1 MDHEN and CDR2 SYDVKM. Trimming shortened V by 4 bases and J by 8 bases, and 17 bases separated the two germline ends. The CDR3 runs 15 residues. Here the CDR3 DNA reads TGTGCCAGCAGTTCCCGGGACGGTGTAAAGGAAAAACTGTTTTTT. Its protein is CASSSRDGVKEKLFF.

The rearrangement uses TRBV7-9 and TRBJ2-3; D perhaps matches TRBD1 (6 bases). V lost 5 bases and J 1 base, leaving 22 bases between the germline ends. This CDR3 has 18 residues. From germline, CDR1 is SEHNR and CDR2 FQNEAQ (reference sequence). CDR3 nucleotides: TGTGCCAGCAGCGACGCCCCGTCCCTGCGGACAGGCACAGATACGCAGTATTTT. It codes for CASSDAPSLRTGTDTQYF.

The rearrangement links TRBV3-1 to TRBJ1-2; no definite D call. The length of the CDR3 is 14 residues. The V gene's germline CDR1 is LGHDT and CDR2 YNNKEL (reference sequence). Between the trimmed V and J ends, which lost 2 bases and 4 bases, there was a span of 11 bases. Written as DNA, the CDR3 is TGTGCCAGCAGCCAACTGGACTGGACCTATGGCTACACCTTC. Amino acids: CASSQLDWTYGYTF.

V gene TRBV4-2 combines with J gene TRBJ1-5, with a tentative D call TRBD1 (5 bases). V lost 1 base and J lost 9, with 19 bases in between. The CDR3 runs 16 residues. Per germline, CDR1 LGHNA and CDR2 YNFKEQ. As DNA, the CDR3 is TGTGCCAGCAGCCAAGCCACCGGGACTTTATCACGGCCCCAGCATTTT. Translation: CASSQATGTLSRPQHF.

This clonotype was recorded a few times. V and J are TRBV3-1 and TRBJ2-5; 10 bases map to TRBD1. In germline, CDR1 is LGHDT, CDR2 YNNKEL (reference sequence). Unmatched junction bases numbered 12, after V lost 4 bases and J lost 4 bases. The CDR3 runs 17 residues. The CDR3 DNA sequence: TGTGCCAGCAGCCGCAAAACCGGGACAGGGGTAGGAGAGACCCAGTACTTC. It is translated as CASSRKTGTGVGETQYF.

As regards this clonotype: A much more abundant neighbour one base away suggests this may be a read error. This chain joins TRBV4-1 and TRBJ2-3, with 9 bases aligning to TRBD2. The CDR3 is 15 residues long. Trimming cost V 0 bases and J 10 bases; bases outside gene matches: 8. Germline V gene data show CDR1 as MGHRA and CDR2 as YSYEKL. In DNA, the CDR3 is TGCGCCAGCAGCCAAGAGGATAGCGGGAGTTATCCGCAGTATTTT. It yields the protein CASSQEDSGSYPQYF.

J is TRBJ2-5 and V is TRBV3-1; D gene unclear. V lost 7 bases to trimming and J lost 3 bases, with 6 bases between them. The CDR3 spans 11 residues. CDR1 is LGHDT and CDR2 is YNNKEL in the germline V gene (reference sequence). The CDR3 nucleotides are TGTGCCAGCACCCGCAAAGAGACCCAGTACTTC. Amino acids: CASTRKETQYF.

In its sample, this clonotype was seen a few times. This chain connects TRBV19 to TRBJ1-1; 9 positions match TRBD1. The CDR3 has 14 residues. Germline V CDR1 and CDR2: LNHDA, SQIVND (reference sequence). After removal of 9 bases from V and 0 bases from J, the junction contained 5 bases not matched to a gene. CDR3 residues: CASFGTGMNTEAFF. Here the CDR3 DNA reads TGTGCCAGCTTCGGGACAGGGATGAACACTGAAGCTTTCTTT.

This clonotype was observed a handful of times. CDR3 bases: TGTGCCAGCAGTCCACCGGGGGCGTGGGGAAACACCATATATTTT. This sequence encodes CASSPPGAWGNTIYF. V gene TRBV28 combines with J gene TRBJ1-3, with TRBD1 as a possible D gene (6 bases). The CDR3 is 15 residues long. Trimming shortened V by 5 bases and J by 4 bases, and 15 bases separated the two germline ends. Germline V CDR1 and CDR2: MDHEN, SYDVKM.

In this sample, this clonotype turned up a few times. The germline gene is not matched at one end of the junction; a read error may be the cause. The J gene is TRBJ2-5, the V gene TRBV20-1; 7 positions match TRBD1. The CDR3 contains 10 residues. Germline assignment: CDR1 DFQATT and CDR2 SNEGSKA (reference sequence). In DNA form, the CDR3 reads TGCAGTGCTCCTTCGGGACAGCTGTTCTTC. The encoded protein is CSAPSGQLFF.

V gene TRBV5-1 combines with J gene TRBJ1-2, with no clear D. CDR1 and CDR2 from the germline V gene are SGHRS and YFSETQ. Trimming cost V 4 bases and J 7 bases, with 14 bases left between them. The CDR3 is made up of 13 amino acids. CDR3 sequence: CASSRVPERGYTF. CDR3 DNA: TGCGCCAGCAGCAGAGTACCGGAGCGTGGCTACACCTTC.

This clonotype has a handful of counts. The rearrangement uses TRBV28 and TRBJ2-3, with D uncertain. Germline V gives CDR1 MDHEN, CDR2 SYDVKM. V was pared by 7 bases and J by 4 bases, with 9 bases between. This CDR3 has 12 amino acids. The CDR3: CASKEIADTQYF. CDR3 DNA: TGTGCCAGCAAGGAGATCGCAGATACGCAGTATTTT.

This rearrangement joins TRBV12-3 or TRBV12-4 to TRBJ2-7; 7 nucleotides match TRBD2. This CDR3 contains 14 residues. V dropped 3 bases and J dropped 7; count of bases not matched to a gene: 9. CDR3 nucleotide sequence: TGTGCCAGCAGTTTCGACGTGGGAGGGAGGGAGCAGTACTTC. This gives the protein CASSFDVGGREQYF.

This clonotype was detected once. This chain links TRBV6-2 or TRBV6-3 with TRBJ2-3; the match to TRBD1 covers 9 bases. In germline, CDR1 is MNHEY, CDR2 SVGEGT. This CDR3 spans 18 amino acids. V shed 0 bases, J shed 3 bases, and the junction held 10 bases outside the gene matches. CDR3 in DNA: TGTGCCAGCAGTTACTCCGCCTTACAGGGGGCTGGAACAGATACGCAGTATTTT. Amino acids: CASSYSALQGAGTDTQYF.

This clonotype was seen a handful of times. V gene TRBV20-1 combines with J gene TRBJ2-7, with 11 bases fitting TRBD2. There are 15 residues in the CDR3. The germline V gene encodes CDR1 DFQATT and CDR2 SNEGSKA (reference sequence). V dropped 2 bases and J dropped 7; count of bases not matched to a gene: 10. This CDR3 reads CSARSSPSGRYEQYF. The CDR3 DNA sequence: TGCAGTGCTAGATCATCGCCTAGCGGGAGGTATGAGCAGTACTTC.

This clonotype was detected a few times. In DNA form, the CDR3 reads TGTGCCAGCAGCCAGCGGGGGAGAGGGCTTAACTCTGGAAACACCATATATTTT. Translating gives CASSQRGRGLNSGNTIYF. V is TRBV12-3 or TRBV12-4 and J is TRBJ1-3; D might be TRBD1 (5 bases). V dropped 6 bases and J dropped 0 bases, with 21 bases sitting between them. CDR3 length equals 18 residues.

The chain recombines TRBV6-1 with TRBJ2-5; TRBD1 or TRBD2 may be the D gene (5 bases each). The DNA end is a closer match to TRBJ2-1, so the J assignment may be wrong. In germline, CDR1 is MNHNS, CDR2 SASEGT. CDR3 length: 13 amino acids. The CDR3 DNA follows: TGTGCCAGCAGTGAAGAGAGGGGCTGGGAGCAGTTCTTC. It translates to CASSEERGWEQFF.

The V and J genes are TRBV5-1 and TRBJ2-3, with 7 bases lining up with TRBD1. J lost 3 bases, V lost 2 bases, and 9 bases had no gene match. The CDR3 has 16 residues. Germline V lookup: CDR1 SGHRS, CDR2 YFSETQ. This chain's CDR3 is CASSFRRDSLTDTQYF. CDR3 coding DNA: TGCGCCAGCAGCTTCCGACGGGACAGTCTTACAGATACGCAGTATTTT.